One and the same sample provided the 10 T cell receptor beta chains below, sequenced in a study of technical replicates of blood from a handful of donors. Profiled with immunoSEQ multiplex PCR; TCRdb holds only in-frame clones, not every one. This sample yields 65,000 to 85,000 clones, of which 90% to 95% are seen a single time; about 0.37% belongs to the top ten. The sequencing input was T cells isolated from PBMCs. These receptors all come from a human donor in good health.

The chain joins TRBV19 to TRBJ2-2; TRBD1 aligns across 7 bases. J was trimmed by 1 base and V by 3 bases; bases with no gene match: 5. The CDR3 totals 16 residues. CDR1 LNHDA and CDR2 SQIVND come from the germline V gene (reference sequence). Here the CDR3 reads CASSIHRTGNTGELFF. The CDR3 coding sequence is TGTGCCAGTAGTATCCACAGGACAGGGAACACCGGGGAGCTGTTTTTT.

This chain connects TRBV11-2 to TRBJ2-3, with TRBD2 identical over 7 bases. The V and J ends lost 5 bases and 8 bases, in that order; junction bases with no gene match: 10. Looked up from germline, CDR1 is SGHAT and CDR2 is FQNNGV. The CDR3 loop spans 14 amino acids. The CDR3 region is CASSHGTAGVTQYF. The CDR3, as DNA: TGTGCCAGCAGCCACGGGACCGCGGGAGTTACGCAGTATTTT.

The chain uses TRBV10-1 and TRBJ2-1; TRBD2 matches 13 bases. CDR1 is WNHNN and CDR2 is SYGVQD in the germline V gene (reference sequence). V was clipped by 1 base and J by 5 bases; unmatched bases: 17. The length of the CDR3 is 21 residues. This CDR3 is CASSELSLGTSGKNVHNEQFF. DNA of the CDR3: TGCGCCAGCAGTGAGTTATCTTTAGGGACTAGCGGGAAAAACGTCCACAATGAGCAGTTCTTC.

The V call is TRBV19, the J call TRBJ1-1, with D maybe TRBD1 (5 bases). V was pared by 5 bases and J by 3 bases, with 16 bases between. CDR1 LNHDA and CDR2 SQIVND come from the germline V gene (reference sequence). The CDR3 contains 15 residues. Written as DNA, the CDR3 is TGTGCCAGTAGTTTAAACACAGGACCGTACACTGAAGCTTTCTTT. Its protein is CASSLNTGPYTEAFF. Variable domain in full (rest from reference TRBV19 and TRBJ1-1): DGGITQSPKYLFRKEGQNVTLSCEQNLNHDAMYWYRQDPGQGLRLIYYSQIVNDFQKGDIAEGYSVSREKKESFPLTVTSAQKNPTAFYLCASSLNTGPYTEAFFGQGTRLTVV.

CDR3 in DNA: TGCGCCAGCAGCTATGTGGTAGGGGGTGAGCAGTACTTC. Its protein product is CASSYVVGGEQYF. V and J are TRBV5-1 and TRBJ2-7, with D perhaps matching TRBD1 (6 bases). This CDR3 contains 13 residues. V dropped 3 bases and J dropped 7 bases, with 14 bases sitting between them. CDR1 is SGHRS, CDR2 YFSETQ, per germline. The variable domain in full, completed from reference TRBV5-1 and TRBJ2-7, reads KAGVTQTPRYLIKTRGQQVTLSCSPISGHRSVSWYQQTPGQGLQFLFEYFSETQRNKGNFPGRFSGRQFSNSRSEMNVSTLELGDSALYLCASSYVVGGEQYFGPGTRLTVT.

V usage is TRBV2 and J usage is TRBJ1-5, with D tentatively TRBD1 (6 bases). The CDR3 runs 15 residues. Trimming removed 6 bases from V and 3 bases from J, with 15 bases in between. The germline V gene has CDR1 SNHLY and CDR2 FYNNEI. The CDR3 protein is CASRERTASNQPQHF. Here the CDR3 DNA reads TGTGCCAGCAGGGAAAGGACAGCTTCCAATCAGCCCCAGCATTTT.

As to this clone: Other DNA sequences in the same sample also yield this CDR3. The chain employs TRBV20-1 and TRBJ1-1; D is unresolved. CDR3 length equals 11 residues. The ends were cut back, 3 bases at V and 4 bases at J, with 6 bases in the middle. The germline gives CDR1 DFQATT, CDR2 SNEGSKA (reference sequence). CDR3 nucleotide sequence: TGCAGTGCTAGGCCAGGCACTGAAGCTTTCTTT. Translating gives CSARPGTEAFF.

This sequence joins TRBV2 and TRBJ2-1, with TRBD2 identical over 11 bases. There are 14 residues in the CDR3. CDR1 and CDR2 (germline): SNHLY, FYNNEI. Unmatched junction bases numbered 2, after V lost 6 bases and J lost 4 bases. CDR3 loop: CASRTSGTYNEQFF. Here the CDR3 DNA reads TGTGCCAGCAGGACTAGCGGGACTTACAATGAGCAGTTCTTC. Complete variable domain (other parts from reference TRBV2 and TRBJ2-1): EPEVTQTPSHQVTQMGQEVILRCVPISNHLYFYWYRQILGQKVEFLVSFYNNEISEKSEIFDDQFSVERPDGSNFTLKIRSTKLEDSAMYFCASRTSGTYNEQFFGPGTRLTVL.

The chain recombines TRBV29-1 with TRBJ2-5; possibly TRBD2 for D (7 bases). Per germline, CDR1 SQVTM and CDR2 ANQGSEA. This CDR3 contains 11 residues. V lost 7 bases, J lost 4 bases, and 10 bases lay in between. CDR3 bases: TGCAGCGGGGGGGGCGGAGAGACCCAGTACTTC. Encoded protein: CSGGGGETQYF.

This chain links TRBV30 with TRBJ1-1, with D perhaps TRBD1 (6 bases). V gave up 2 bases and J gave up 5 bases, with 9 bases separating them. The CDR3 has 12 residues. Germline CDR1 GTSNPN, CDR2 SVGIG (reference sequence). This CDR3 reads CAWSRGKTEAFF. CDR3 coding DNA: TGTGCCTGGAGTAGGGGGAAAACTGAAGCTTTCTTT.